This TCR beta chain was obtained from a study of shared clonotypes between healthy human individuals. Study-wide context: Per donor, CD8 memory used one plate, CD8 naive used two, CD4 memory used three and CD4 naive used three.

Profiled with immunoSEQ multiplex PCR; TCRdb holds only in-frame clones, not every one. Of about 2.4 million clones in the sample, more than 80% were seen once. The junction had 2 bases not matched to a gene; V was cut back by 2 bases and J by 2 bases. This CDR3 contains 15 residues. The germline V gene encodes CDR1 SGHAT and CDR2 FQNNGV. The source is a man younger than 35 in good health. Sequenced sample: naive CD4+ T cells sorted from blood. Specified subset: CD45RA+ positively selected. The chain couples TRBV11-2 to TRBJ2-5; 10 bases line up with TRBD2. CDR3 sequence: CASSLQLAGQETQYF. The CDR3 bases are TGTGCCAGCAGCTTACAACTAGCGGGGCAAGAGACCCAGTACTTC.